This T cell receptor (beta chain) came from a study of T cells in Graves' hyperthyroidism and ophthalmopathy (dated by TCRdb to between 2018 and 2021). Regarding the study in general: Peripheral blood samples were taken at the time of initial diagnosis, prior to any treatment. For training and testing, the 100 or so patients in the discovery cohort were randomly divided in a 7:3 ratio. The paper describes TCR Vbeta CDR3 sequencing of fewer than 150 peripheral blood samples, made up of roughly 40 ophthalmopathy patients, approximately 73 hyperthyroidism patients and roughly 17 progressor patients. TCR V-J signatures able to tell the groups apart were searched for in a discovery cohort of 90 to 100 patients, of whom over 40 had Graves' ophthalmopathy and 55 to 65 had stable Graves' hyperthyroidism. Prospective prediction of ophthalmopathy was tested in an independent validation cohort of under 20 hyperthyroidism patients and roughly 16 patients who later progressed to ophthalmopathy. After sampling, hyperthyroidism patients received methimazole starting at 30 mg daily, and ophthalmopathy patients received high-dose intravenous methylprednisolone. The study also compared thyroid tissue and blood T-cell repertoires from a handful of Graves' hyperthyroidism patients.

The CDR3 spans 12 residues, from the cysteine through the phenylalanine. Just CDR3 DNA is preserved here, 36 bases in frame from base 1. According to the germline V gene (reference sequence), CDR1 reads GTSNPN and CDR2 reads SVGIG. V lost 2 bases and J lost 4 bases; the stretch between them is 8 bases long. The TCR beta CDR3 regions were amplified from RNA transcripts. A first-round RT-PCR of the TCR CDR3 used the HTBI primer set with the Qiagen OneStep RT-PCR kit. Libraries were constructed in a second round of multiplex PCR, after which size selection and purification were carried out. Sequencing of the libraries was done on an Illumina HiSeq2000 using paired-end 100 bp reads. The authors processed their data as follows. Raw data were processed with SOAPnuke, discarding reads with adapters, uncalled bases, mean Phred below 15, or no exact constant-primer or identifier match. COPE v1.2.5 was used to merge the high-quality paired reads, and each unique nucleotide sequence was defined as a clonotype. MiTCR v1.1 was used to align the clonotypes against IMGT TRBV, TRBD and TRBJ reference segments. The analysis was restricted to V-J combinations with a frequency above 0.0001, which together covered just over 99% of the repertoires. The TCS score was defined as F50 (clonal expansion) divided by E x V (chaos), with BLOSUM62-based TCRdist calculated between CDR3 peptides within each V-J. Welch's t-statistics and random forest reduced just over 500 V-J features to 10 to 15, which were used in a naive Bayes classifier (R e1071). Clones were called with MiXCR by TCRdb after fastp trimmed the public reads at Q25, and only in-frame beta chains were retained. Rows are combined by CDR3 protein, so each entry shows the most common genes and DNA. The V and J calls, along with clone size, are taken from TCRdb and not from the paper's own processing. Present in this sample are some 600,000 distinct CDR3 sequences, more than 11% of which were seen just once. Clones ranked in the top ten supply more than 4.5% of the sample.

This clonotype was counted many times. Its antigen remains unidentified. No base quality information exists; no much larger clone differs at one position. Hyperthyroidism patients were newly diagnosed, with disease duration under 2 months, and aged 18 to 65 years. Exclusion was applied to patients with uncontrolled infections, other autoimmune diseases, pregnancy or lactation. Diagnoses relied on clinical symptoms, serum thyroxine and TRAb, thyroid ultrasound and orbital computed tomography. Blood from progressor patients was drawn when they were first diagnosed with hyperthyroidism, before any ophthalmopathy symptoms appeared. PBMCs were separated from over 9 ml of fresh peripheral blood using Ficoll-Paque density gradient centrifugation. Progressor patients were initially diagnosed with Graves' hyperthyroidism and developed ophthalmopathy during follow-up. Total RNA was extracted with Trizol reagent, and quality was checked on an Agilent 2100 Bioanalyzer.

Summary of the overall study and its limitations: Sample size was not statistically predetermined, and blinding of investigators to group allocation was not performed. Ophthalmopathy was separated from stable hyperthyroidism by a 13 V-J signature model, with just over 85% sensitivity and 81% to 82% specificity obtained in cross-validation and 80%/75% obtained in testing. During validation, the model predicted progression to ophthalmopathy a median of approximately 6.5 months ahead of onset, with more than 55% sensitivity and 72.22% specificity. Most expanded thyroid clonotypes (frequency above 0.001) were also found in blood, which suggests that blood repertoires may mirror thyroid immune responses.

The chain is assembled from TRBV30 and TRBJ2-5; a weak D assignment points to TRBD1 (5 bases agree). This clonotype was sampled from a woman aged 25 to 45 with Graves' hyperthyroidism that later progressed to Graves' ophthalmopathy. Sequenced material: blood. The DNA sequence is TGTGCCTGGAGTCCAGGGCCAGAGACCCAGTACTTC. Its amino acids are CAWSPGPETQYF.